This T cell receptor beta chain was obtained from a study of blood T cell repertoires in COVID-19. Study overall: Sites in the United States, Italy and Spain provided acute and convalescent COVID-19 samples. PBMCs, B-cell-depleted T cells, or T cells provided the cDNA or gDNA that made up the material.

Per the study methods: Scientists estimated how many nucleated cells there were by amplifying reference gene primers. The assay was immunoSEQ multiplex PCR, and TCRdb's table has in-frame clones only and misses some. V and J calls and clone size follow that table, whereas D and trimming were derived from the DNA. The table includes roughly 120,000 clones, roughly 90% detected once. The CDR3 is made up of 12 amino acids. V trimming: 3 bases; J trimming: 6 bases; junction bases outside the gene matches: 0. Germline CDR1 reads SGHDT; CDR2 reads YYEEEE. Sequenced: peripheral blood. The V and J genes are TRBV5-6 and TRBJ2-7; 10 bases are shared with TRBD1. The TCR was taken from a man between 65 and 85 years old who had recovered from COVID-19. In DNA, the CDR3 is TGTGCCAGCAGCTGGACAGGGGGCGAGCAGTACTTC. Amino acid sequence: CASSWTGGEQYF. Complete variable domain (other parts from reference TRBV5-6 and TRBJ2-7): DAGVTQSPTHLIKTRGQQVTLRCSPKSGHDTVSWYQQALGQGPQFIFQYYEEEERQRGNFPDRFSGHQFPNYSSELNVNALLLGDSALYLCASSWTGGEQYFGPGTRLTVT.